The rows below give T cell receptor beta chains drawn from one sample of a study of metastatic and nonmetastatic thyroid tumors. TCRdb re-clonotyped the PCR reads via MiXCR. The sample contains roughly 34,000 clones, 30% to 40% of which appear only once. The sample taken for sequencing was tumor tissue. Receptors originate from a female donor with papillary thyroid cancer or a benign thyroid nodule (not recorded which). Some clones in this sample may be carry-over from other donors' samples. CDR3s include the opening cysteine and the closing phenylalanine or tryptophan. Each record gives: J gene, clone size, D gene, V gene, CDR3 DNA, CDR3 protein. The D gene is left open where the match is weak. Only some rows state a clone size, as once, few, many or a class for expanded clones.

j_call: TRBJ2-1
clone_size: once
d_call: .
v_call: TRBV7-2
cdr3_nt: TGTGCCAGCAGCTTAGCTCCCCGTTGGCAGGGGTACAATGAGCAGTTCTTC
cdr3_aa: CASSLAPRWQGYNEQFF

j_call: TRBJ2-2
clone_size: .
d_call: .
v_call: TRBV6-5
cdr3_nt: TGTGCCAGCAGTTACTCGATGGGGAACACCGGGGAGCTGTTTTTT
cdr3_aa: CASSYSMGNTGELFF

j_call: TRBJ2-7
clone_size: .
d_call: .
v_call: TRBV4-3
cdr3_nt: TGCGCCAGCAGCCAAGAAACCTGGGGTGGGGAGCAGTACTTC
cdr3_aa: CASSQETWGGEQYF

j_call: TRBJ1-6
clone_size: .
d_call: .
v_call: TRBV19
cdr3_nt: TGTGCCAGTAACACGGGAAGGGTCGGGTCACCCCTCCACTTT
cdr3_aa: CASNTGRVGSPLHF

j_call: TRBJ1-6
clone_size: few
d_call: .
v_call: TRBV6-1
cdr3_nt: TGTGCCAGCAGAAACGCCGGGTCTAGAAATTCACCCCTCCACTTT
cdr3_aa: CASRNAGSRNSPLHF

j_call: TRBJ2-7
clone_size: .
d_call: TRBD1
v_call: TRBV9
cdr3_nt: TGTGCCAGCAGCGAGGGGGACAGCCGGTCCTACGAGCTCCAGTACTTC
cdr3_aa: CASSEGDSRSYELQYF

j_call: TRBJ1-5
clone_size: .
d_call: TRBD1
v_call: TRBV27
cdr3_nt: TGTGCCAGCAGTCCGAACACAGGGGGGGCGCAGCCCCAGCATTTT
cdr3_aa: CASSPNTGGAQPQHF

j_call: TRBJ1-3
clone_size: .
d_call: .
v_call: TRBV5-1
cdr3_nt: TGCGCCAGCAGCGCTTCAGGGGCCTACTCTGGAAACACCATATATTTT
cdr3_aa: CASSASGAYSGNTIYF

j_call: TRBJ2-1
clone_size: few
d_call: TRBD2
v_call: TRBV28
cdr3_nt: TGTGCCAGCAGTCCGTCACTAGCGGGAGTAGGTAATGAGCAGTTCTTC
cdr3_aa: CASSPSLAGVGNEQFF

j_call: TRBJ2-5
clone_size: once
d_call: .
v_call: TRBV7-9
cdr3_nt: TGTGCCAGCAGCTTAGGGAGCCAAGAGACCCAGTACTTC
cdr3_aa: CASSLGSQETQYF

j_call: TRBJ2-1
clone_size: .
d_call: TRBD2
v_call: TRBV18
cdr3_nt: TGTGCCAGCTCACCACCCAATCCAGCGGGGTTGAATGAGCAGTTCTTC
cdr3_aa: CASSPPNPAGLNEQFF

j_call: TRBJ2-3
clone_size: many
d_call: TRBD2
v_call: TRBV12-3/TRBV12-4
cdr3_nt: TGTGCCAGCAGTTTAGAGCGGGAGGGGTCACGCACAGATACGCAGTATTTT
cdr3_aa: CASSLEREGSRTDTQYF

j_call: TRBJ2-1
clone_size: few
d_call: TRBD2
v_call: TRBV4-2
cdr3_nt: TGTGCCAGCAGCCTCCAGCGGGGAGGTAATGAGCAGTTCTTC
cdr3_aa: CASSLQRGGNEQFF

j_call: TRBJ2-7
clone_size: .
d_call: .
v_call: TRBV20-1
cdr3_nt: TGCAGGGGAGGGGGGACCAATTCCTACGAGCAGTACTTC
cdr3_aa: CRGGGTNSYEQYF

j_call: TRBJ2-2
clone_size: few
d_call: .
v_call: TRBV6-2/TRBV6-3
cdr3_nt: TGTGCCAGCAGAAGGGTGACCGGGGAGCTGTTTTTT
cdr3_aa: CASRRVTGELFF